One and the same sample provided the 2 T cell receptor beta chains below, sequenced in a study of T cell repertoires in ileal Crohn's disease. Profiling relied on immunoSEQ multiplex PCR, and the TCRdb table lists in-frame clones only, not all of them. The table lists roughly 28,000 clones, about 81% of them singletons. Sequencing input: ileal tissue. These receptors all stem from an adult with Crohn's disease.

Only one count was recorded for this clone. This chain joins TRBV7-6 and TRBJ2-1; 7 bases agree with TRBD1. The CDR3 totals 15 residues. The V segment lost 0 bases and the J segment 6 bases; nucleotides outside the gene matches: 5. The germline V gene has CDR1 SGHVS and CDR2 FNYEAQ. CDR3 sequence: CASSLAGTVINEQFF. The CDR3 DNA reads as TGTGCCAGCAGCTTAGCGGGGACAGTGATCAATGAGCAGTTCTTC.

V is TRBV9 and J is TRBJ1-2; 9 bases fit TRBD1. Trimming removed 3 bases from V and 7 bases from J; junction bases left unmatched: 4. The CDR3 consists of 13 residues. CDR1 and CDR2 (germline): SGDLS, YYNGEE. CDR3 protein: CASSDRTGVGYTF. The CDR3 DNA sequence: TGTGCCAGCAGCGACCGGACAGGGGTTGGCTACACCTTC.